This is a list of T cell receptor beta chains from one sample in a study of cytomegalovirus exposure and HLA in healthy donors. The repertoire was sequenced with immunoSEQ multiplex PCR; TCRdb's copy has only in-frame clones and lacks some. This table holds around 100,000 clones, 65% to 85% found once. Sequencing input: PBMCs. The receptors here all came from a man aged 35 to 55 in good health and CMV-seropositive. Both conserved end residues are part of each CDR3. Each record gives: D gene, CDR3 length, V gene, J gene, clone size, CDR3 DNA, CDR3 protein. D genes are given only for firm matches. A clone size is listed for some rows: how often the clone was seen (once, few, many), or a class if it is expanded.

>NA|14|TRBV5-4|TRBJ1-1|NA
TGTGCCAGCAGTTCCCGCCAGGGTTTAACTGAAGCTTTCTTT
CASSSRQGLTEAFF
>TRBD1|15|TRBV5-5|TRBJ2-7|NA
TGTGCCAGCAGCTTGGGAGCCTACAGGGGGGACGAGCAGTACTTC
CASSLGAYRGDEQYF
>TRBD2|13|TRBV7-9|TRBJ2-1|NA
TGTGCCAGCAGCTTTCGTAGCGGGAATGAGCAGTTCTTC
CASSFRSGNEQFF
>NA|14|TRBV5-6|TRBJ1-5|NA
TGTGCCAGCAGCTTGGGCAGGAGCAATCAGCCCCAGCATTTT
CASSLGRSNQPQHF
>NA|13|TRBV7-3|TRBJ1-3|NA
TGTGCCAGCAGCCCCCGCTCTGGAAACACCATATATTTT
CASSPRSGNTIYF
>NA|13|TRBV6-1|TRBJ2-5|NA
TGTGCCAGCAGTAACTCAGGGTGGGAGACCCAGTACTTC
CASSNSGWETQYF
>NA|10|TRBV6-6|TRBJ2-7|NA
TGTGCCATAGGACAATACGAGCAGTACTTC
CAIGQYEQYF
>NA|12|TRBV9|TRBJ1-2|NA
TGTGCCAGCTCCGCAGGCCTCTATGGCTACACCTTC
CASSAGLYGYTF
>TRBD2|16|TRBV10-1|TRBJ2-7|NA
TGCGCCAGCAGTGTTGGGACTAGCGATTCCTCCTACGAGCAGTACTTC
CASSVGTSDSSYEQYF
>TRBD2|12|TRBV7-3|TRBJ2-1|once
TGTGCCAGCAGTTTTAGCGGGCATGAGCAGTTCTTC
CASSFSGHEQFF
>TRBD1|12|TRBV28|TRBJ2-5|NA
TGTGCCTCCCAGGACAGGGGAGAGACCCAGTACTTC
CASQDRGETQYF
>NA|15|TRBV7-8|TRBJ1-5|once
TGTGCCAGCAGGGTAGGGCGGGGAAGCAATCGGCCCCAGCATTTT
CASRVGRGSNRPQHF
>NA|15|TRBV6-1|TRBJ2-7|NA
TGTGCCAGCAGTGAAAGGGCAGGGATAAACTACGAGCAGTACTTC
CASSERAGINYEQYF
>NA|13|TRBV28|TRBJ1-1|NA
TGTGCCAGCACTCACGGCGGGGACACTGAAGCTTTCTTT
CASTHGGDTEAFF
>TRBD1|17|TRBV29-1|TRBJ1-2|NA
TGCAGCGTTGAAGAAGAAGGGACAGGGAATCCCATCTATGGCTACACCTTC
CSVEEEGTGNPIYGYTF
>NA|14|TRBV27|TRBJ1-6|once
TGTGCCAGCAGTCCCGTGACAACGGGGTCACCCCTCCACTTT
CASSPVTTGSPLHF
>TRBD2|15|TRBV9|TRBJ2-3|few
TGTGCCAGCAGCGTAGGGTTTAGCGGGGAGGATACGCAGTATTTT
CASSVGFSGEDTQYF
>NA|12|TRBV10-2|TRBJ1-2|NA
TGCGCCAGCAGTACGGGGGACTATGGCTACACCTTC
CASSTGDYGYTF
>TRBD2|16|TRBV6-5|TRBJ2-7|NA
TGTGCCAGCAGTTCCGGACTAGCGAGAGCTCCCTACGAGCAGTACTTC
CASSSGLARAPYEQYF
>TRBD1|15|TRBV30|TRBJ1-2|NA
TGTGCCTGGATGGACAGGGGAGAAGCTAACTATGGCTACACCTTC
CAWMDRGEANYGYTF
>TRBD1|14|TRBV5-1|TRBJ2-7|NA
TGCGCCAGCAGCGCCATGGGACAGCACTACGAGCAGTACTTC
CASSAMGQHYEQYF
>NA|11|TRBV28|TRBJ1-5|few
TGTGCCAGCACCCACAGTCAGCCCCAGCATTTT
CASTHSQPQHF
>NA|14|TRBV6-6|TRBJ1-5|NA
TGTGCCAGCAGTACAGCAGATAGCAATCAGCCCCAGCATTTT
CASSTADSNQPQHF